This T cell receptor (beta chain) stems from a study of blood T cell repertoires in COVID-19. Looking at the study overall: Some COVID-19 samples were acute and others convalescent; all came from the United States, Italy and Spain. The cDNA or gDNA used as material had been derived from T cells, B-cell-depleted T cells, or PBMCs.

Authors' analysis steps: Amplification of reference gene primers was used by the study to estimate nucleated cell counts. TCRdb's copy holds only in-frame clones and misses some; the assay was immunoSEQ multiplex PCR. Clone size and V and J calls were adopted from that table, with D and trimming inferred from the DNA. This table has some 150,000 clones, 70% to 85% appearing once. This CDR3 region has 13 residues. Germline V gene lookup returns CDR1 MDHEN and CDR2 SYDVKM. Trimming shortened V by 2 bases and J by 4 bases, and 6 bases separated the two germline ends. Material: peripheral blood. The chain joins TRBV28 to TRBJ1-5; no definite D call. The clonotype originates from a woman aged 80 or over in a cohort sampled during active or convalescent COVID-19. Written as DNA, the CDR3 is TGTGCCAGCAGTTTACAGCGGAATCAGCCCCAGCATTTT. Residues: CASSLQRNQPQHF. Filled out from reference TRBV28 and TRBJ1-5, the complete variable domain reads DVKVTQSSRYLVKRTGEKVFLECVQDMDHENMFWYRQDPGLGLRLIYFSYDVKMKEKGDIPEGYSVSREKKERFSLILESASTNQTSMYLCASSLQRNQPQHFGDGTRLSIL.